This T cell receptor (beta chain) comes out of a study of CD8 T cells in Susac syndrome (dated by TCRdb to the late 2010s). As for the study more broadly: Whether CD8+ T cell activation and differentiation in Susac syndrome was antigen driven was tested using repertoire sequencing.

High-throughput TCR beta sequencing profiled peripheral blood CD8+ and CD4+ T cells from healthy donors, Susac syndrome patients and multiple sclerosis patients. The healthy donors served as controls matched for age and sex. CD8+ TEMRA cells were enriched by FACS, while bulk CD8+ and CD4+ T cells were purified by magnetic negative isolation. Blood was collected in EDTA tubes and processed within 24 hours, with PBMCs isolated through density gradient centrifugation. PBMCs intended for TCR sequencing were frozen in liquid nitrogen and were later thawed in a 37 degrees C water bath. The sorted or isolated CD4+, CD8+ and CD8+ TEMRA cells had a purity of 90% or higher. Germline trimming amounts to 5 bases on V and 9 bases on J, with 12 as the count of junction bases outside the gene matches. The CDR3 numbers 15 residues from cysteine through phenylalanine. Of all the DNA, just the CDR3 is kept, 45 bases in frame from base 1.

RNA was extracted using the RNeasy kit, and roughly 0.5 to 1 ug of the RNA was reverse transcribed with random hexamers. The immunoSEQ multiplex PCR assay, which covers 54 Vbeta and 13 Jbeta segments, was used to amplify TCR beta CDR3 regions. PCR amplification bias was corrected by using a synthetic template baseline for primer optimization and computational correction. The published analysis was carried out like this. Reads were assigned to V, D and J genes according to IMGT and analyzed in immunoSEQ Analyzer, with only productive sequences retained. Clonality was computed as one minus Shannon entropy normalized by log2 of the number of productive unique sequences. For each patient and control, public and private clones were evaluated among the 100 most prevalent clones. Susac-specific clones were defined as absent from healthy and MS cohorts, 850 to 1,300 published viral clones and other ImmuneACCESS disease sequences. The public reads were reanalyzed by TCRdb: fastp trimming at Q25, MiXCR alignment, in-frame beta chains only. Every entry covers one CDR3 protein and lists the most common genes and DNA from its rows. These V and J calls rely on TCRdb rather than the paper's analysis. This sample holds approximately 190,000 distinct CDR3 sequences; about 94% were observed only once. The leading ten clones occupy 0.1% of the sample.

Summary of the overall study and its limitations: The study acknowledged that relatively few individuals were included in the TCR sequencing and HLA analysis.

Details on this clonotype: Its antigen is currently not known. Per-base quality was not reported, and no clone a single base away is much larger than it.

The specimen was CD4+ T cells from PBMCs. This clonotype originated in a human donor in good health. The receptor chain draws on TRBV12-3 or TRBV12-4 and TRBJ2-3, with 9 bases matching TRBD1. For the CDR3, the sequence is CASSPGTGKADTQYF. The DNA sequence is as follows: TGTGCCAGCAGTCCGGGGACAGGGAAAGCGGACACGCAGTATTTT.